These 17 T cell receptor beta chains share one sample of origin, sequenced in a study of blood T cell repertoires in COVID-19. Generated by immunoSEQ multiplex PCR, the TCRdb table keeps only in-frame clones and is missing some. The sample lists fewer than 80,000 clones, less than 85% seen once, with less than 15% in the top ten. The sample consisted of peripheral blood. These receptors came from a man in his fifties or sixties with COVID-19, enrolled during active disease.

The chain carries TRBV18 and TRBJ1-1; 8 nucleotides line up with TRBD1. CDR3 length: 15 amino acids. V shed 7 bases, J shed 4 bases, and the junction held 11 bases outside the gene matches. CDR1 and CDR2 from the germline V gene are KGHSH and LQKENI. This CDR3 is CASLPGQGRGTEAFF. The DNA for the CDR3 is TGTGCCAGCTTGCCAGGACAGGGAAGGGGCACTGAAGCTTTCTTT.

V usage is TRBV6-6 and J usage is TRBJ2-7, with D perhaps TRBD1 (6 bases). The CDR3 runs to 14 residues. Germline V gives CDR1 MNHNY, CDR2 SVGAGI (reference sequence). V lost 7 bases and J 5 bases, leaving 18 bases between the germline ends. This CDR3 reads CASTRRAGEDEQYF. DNA of the CDR3: TGTGCCAGCACCCGTAGGGCAGGGGAAGACGAGCAGTACTTC.

The chain is built from TRBV10-3 and TRBJ2-7; D unresolved. This CDR3 has 12 residues. Germline V CDR1 and CDR2: ENHRY, SYGVKD. Trimming stripped 4 bases from V and 4 bases from J, with 8 bases between. CDR3 protein: CAISVSRYEQYF. In DNA, the CDR3 is TGTGCCATCAGTGTCTCCCGTTACGAGCAGTACTTC.

The chain recombines TRBV9 with TRBJ2-3; 9 bases match TRBD2. With 0 bases clipped from V and 5 bases from J, the junction kept 10 bases outside the gene matches. The CDR3 covers 17 residues. The germline V gene has CDR1 SGDLS and CDR2 YYNGEE. CDR3 nucleotide sequence: TGTGCCAGCAGCGTAGGAGTTGAGCGGGGGGCCGGAGATACGCAGTATTTT. Protein: CASSVGVERGAGDTQYF. Full variable domain (missing parts from reference TRBV9 and TRBJ2-3): DSGVTQTPKHLITATGQRVTLRCSPRSGDLSVYWYQQSLDQGLQFLIQYYNGEERAKGNILERFSAQQFPDLHSELNLSSLELGDSALYFCASSVGVERGAGDTQYFGPGTRLTVL.

The rearrangement uses TRBV3-1 (or the pseudogene TRBV3-2) and TRBJ1-5; D is undetermined. The CDR3 is 12 amino acids. The V and J ends lost 5 bases and 7 bases respectively, with 9 bases between them. Germline CDR1 LGHDT, CDR2 YNNKEL (reference sequence). The CDR3, as DNA: TGTGCCAGCAGCTTTAGCGGGCAGCCCCAGCATTTT. As protein: CASSFSGQPQHF.

This clone was found once. The DNA of the CDR3 is TGCAGCGTTGTGAACCCACGGACTAGCGGGGGATCGCAAGAGACCCAGTACTTC. Amino acids: CSVVNPRTSGGSQETQYF. The J gene is TRBJ2-5, the V gene TRBV29-1, with 13 bases fitting TRBD2. This CDR3 spans 18 amino acids. J gave up 2 bases and V 4 bases, and 13 bases lay outside the gene matches. The V gene's germline CDR1 is SQVTM and CDR2 ANQGSEA.

The rearrangement joins TRBV29-1 to TRBJ2-1; 8 nucleotides match TRBD1. The V gene's germline CDR1 is SQVTM and CDR2 ANQGSEA. Trimming at V came to 6 bases and at J to 0 bases, leaving 4 bases not matched to a gene. The CDR3 has 14 amino acids. CDR3 sequence (DNA): TGCAGCGTCCGGACAGGGAACTCCTACAATGAGCAGTTCTTC. Amino acid sequence: CSVRTGNSYNEQFF.

V gene TRBV30 combines with J gene TRBJ2-4; a possible D gene is TRBD2 (6 bases). Trimming cost V 2 bases and J 4 bases, with 12 bases left between them. From germline, CDR1 is GTSNPN and CDR2 SVGIG (reference sequence). The length of the CDR3 is 14 residues. The CDR3 DNA sequence: TGTGCCTGGAGTTTCCCCGGGACTAAAAACATTCAGTACTTC. Its translation: CAWSFPGTKNIQYF.

As concerns this clone: The same CDR3 arises from other DNA sequences in this sample as well. The chain combines TRBV6-5 with TRBJ1-2, with a tentative D call TRBD1 (6 bases). The CDR3 loop spans 13 amino acids. Trimming removed 5 bases from V and 3 bases from J, with 10 bases in between. In germline, CDR1 is MNHEY, CDR2 SVGAGI. CDR3: CASSRGGDYGYTF. DNA for the CDR3: TGTGCCAGCAGTCGCGGGGGCGACTATGGCTACACCTTC.

This chain links TRBV30 with TRBJ1-2; TRBD1 aligns across 7 bases. The CDR3 totals 13 residues. Germline trimming cut 3 bases from V and 5 bases from J; bases unmatched to any gene: 6. Germline CDR1 GTSNPN, CDR2 SVGIG (reference sequence). The CDR3 coding sequence is TGTGCCTGGAGCCGGGACAGCCCGTATGGCTACACCTTC. It yields the protein CAWSRDSPYGYTF.

This chain uses TRBV30 with TRBJ2-7; TRBD1 matches at 7 bases. Losses at the gene ends were 3 bases for V and 3 bases for J; bases not matched to a gene: 14. CDR1 is GTSNPN, CDR2 SVGIG, per germline (reference sequence). CDR3 length: 16 residues. CDR3 protein: CAWRALGRGSFYEQYF. Here the CDR3 DNA reads TGTGCCTGGAGGGCCCTTGGCAGGGGGAGTTTCTACGAGCAGTACTTC.

This chain uses TRBV7-8 with TRBJ1-1, with TRBD1 matching over 10 bases. The length of the CDR3 is 15 residues. V lost 6 bases, J lost 5 bases, and 9 bases stayed unmatched. The V gene's germline CDR1 is SGHVS and CDR2 FQNEAQ. This CDR3 reads CASRQDRGRRTEAFF. Written as DNA, the CDR3 is TGTGCCAGCAGACAAGACAGGGGGCGACGGACTGAAGCTTTCTTT. Looking up the rest from reference TRBV7-8 and TRBJ1-1 gives the full variable domain: GAGVSQSPRYKVAKRGQDVALRCDPISGHVSLFWYQQALGQGPEFLTYFQNEAQLDKSGLPSDRFFAERPEGSVSTLKIQRTQQEDSAVYLCASRQDRGRRTEAFFGQGTRLTVV.

The rearrangement links TRBV18 to TRBJ1-2; D unclear. The CDR3 runs to 12 residues. Trimming removed 2 bases at V and 7 bases at J, with 8 bases between. Germline V CDR1 and CDR2: KGHSH, LQKENI. CDR3 bases: TGTGCCAGCTCACCAAAGGGAGGTGGCTACACCTTC. It translates to CASSPKGGGYTF.

This chain links TRBV27 with TRBJ2-2; 8 positions agree with TRBD2. The J segment lost 7 bases and the V segment lost 5 bases, leaving 18 bases of the junction unmatched. CDR1 MNHEY and CDR2 SMNVEV come from the germline V gene (reference sequence). The CDR3 length is 18 residues. CDR3 nucleotides: TGTGCCAGCAGTCCCCTCACTGTTCAGCGGGGGTTCATCGGGGAGCTGTTTTTT. It specifies CASSPLTVQRGFIGELFF.

J is TRBJ1-3 and V is TRBV25-1; TRBD1 is a possible D gene (5 bases). The CDR3 runs to 14 residues. V dropped 7 bases and J dropped 0 bases, with 10 bases sitting between them. CDR1 is MGHDK and CDR2 is SYGVNS in the germline V gene. CDR3 loop: CASKRGSSGNTIYF. For the CDR3, the DNA is TGTGCCAGCAAAAGGGGAAGCTCTGGAAACACCATATATTTT.

V and J are TRBV5-6 and TRBJ2-7, with D tentatively TRBD2 (5 bases). The CDR3 runs to 13 residues. Germline V gene sequence: CDR1 SGHDT, CDR2 YYEEEE. V lost 0 bases and J 6 bases, leaving 10 bases between the germline ends. The CDR3 DNA sequence: TGTGCCAGCAGCTTGGGCCGAGGGCCCGAGCAGTACTTC. Its protein product is CASSLGRGPEQYF.

The rearrangement joins TRBV9 to TRBJ1-5; D not certain. CDR3 length: 13 residues. The V end lost 3 bases, the J end lost 9 bases, and 13 bases lay between the germline ends. The germline gives CDR1 SGDLS, CDR2 YYNGEE. Here the CDR3 reads CASSDGSGGPQHF. The CDR3, as DNA: TGTGCCAGCAGCGACGGGTCCGGCGGGCCCCAGCATTTT.